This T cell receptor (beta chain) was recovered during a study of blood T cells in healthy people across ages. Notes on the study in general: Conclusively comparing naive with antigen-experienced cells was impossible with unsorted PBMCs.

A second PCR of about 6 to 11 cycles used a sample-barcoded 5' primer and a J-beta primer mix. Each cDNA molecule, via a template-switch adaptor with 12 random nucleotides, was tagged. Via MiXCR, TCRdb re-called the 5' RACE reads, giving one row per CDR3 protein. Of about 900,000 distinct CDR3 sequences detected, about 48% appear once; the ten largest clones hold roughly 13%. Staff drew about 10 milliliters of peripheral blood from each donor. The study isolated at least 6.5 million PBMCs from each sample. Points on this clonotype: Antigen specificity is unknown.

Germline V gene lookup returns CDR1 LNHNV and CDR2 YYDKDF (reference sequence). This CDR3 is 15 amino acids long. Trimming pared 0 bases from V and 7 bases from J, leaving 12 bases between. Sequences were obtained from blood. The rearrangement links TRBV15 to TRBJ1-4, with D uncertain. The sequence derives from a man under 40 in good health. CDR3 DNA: TGTGCCACCAGCAGAGATGTCGGGGAAAGTGAAAAACTGTTTTTT. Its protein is CATSRDVGESEKLFF. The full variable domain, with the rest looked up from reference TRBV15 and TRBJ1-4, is DAMVIQNPRYQVTQFGKPVTLSCSQTLNHNVMYWYQQKSSQAPKLLFHYYDKDFNNEADTPDNFQSRRPNTSFCFLDIRSPGLGDTAMYLCATSRDVGESEKLFFGSGTQLSVL.